Listed below are T cell receptor beta chains from one sample, sequenced in a study of shared clonotypes between healthy human individuals. The method was immunoSEQ multiplex PCR; TCRdb's version includes in-frame clones alone and lacks a portion of them. The sample consists of a few hundred thousand clones, 65% to 70% of them appearing once. The sample was memory CD4+ T cells sorted from blood. The receptor source for this set is a man aged 25 to 45 in good health. CDR3s include the opening cysteine and the closing phenylalanine or tryptophan. A D gene is named only where the DNA matches it firmly. Clone size is given for some rows only: seen once, a few or many times, or a class if the clone is expanded.

>TRBJ2-1|TRBV6-1|-|-
CASSQGWRTLGEQFF
TGTGCCAGCAGCCAAGGTTGGAGGACTCTGGGTGAGCAGTTCTTC
>TRBJ2-2|TRBV7-9|-|TRBD2
CASSFRGLGLNTGELFF
TGTGCCAGCAGCTTCAGGGGACTAGGACTGAACACCGGGGAGCTGTTTTTT
>TRBJ1-1|TRBV5-5|once|-
CASSFAGTFEAFF
TGTGCCAGCAGCTTCGCAGGGACATTTGAAGCTTTCTTT
>TRBJ2-7|TRBV4-3|-|-
CASSQSRGSYEQYF
TGCGCCAGCAGCCAGAGTAGGGGCTCCTACGAGCAGTACTTC
>TRBJ2-2|TRBV2|-|TRBD2
CASSAVAGVTGELFF
TGTGCCAGCAGTGCGGTAGCGGGAGTAACCGGGGAGCTGTTTTTT
>TRBJ1-5|TRBV5-1|-|TRBD1
CASSFGQGDQPQHF
TGCGCCAGCAGCTTCGGACAGGGGGATCAGCCCCAGCATTTT
>TRBJ2-7|TRBV5-1|-|TRBD2
CASSFDGRASEQYF
TGCGCCAGCAGCTTTGACGGGAGGGCCTCCGAGCAGTACTTC
>TRBJ1-2|TRBV28|-|-
CASSLGGNNGYTF
TGTGCCAGCAGTTTAGGCGGGAATAATGGCTACACCTTC
>TRBJ2-2|TRBV7-9|-|-
CASREQGIGTGELFF
TGTGCCAGCAGGGAACAGGGCATTGGCACCGGGGAGCTGTTTTTT
>TRBJ1-1|TRBV28|few|-
CASSQRQLEAFF
TGTGCCAGCAGTCAAAGACAGCTTGAAGCTTTCTTT
>TRBJ2-6|TRBV5-1|many|-
CASSLGSGANVLTF
TGCGCCAGCAGCTTAGGATCTGGGGCCAACGTCCTGACTTTC
>TRBJ1-4|TRBV28|-|-
CASSLLGRGSEKLFF
TGTGCCAGCAGTTTGTTGGGCAGGGGAAGTGAAAAACTGTTTTTT
>TRBJ2-5|TRBV5-1|-|TRBD2
CASSLTGLAGVATQYF
TGCGCCAGCAGCTTGACGGGACTAGCGGGAGTAGCGACCCAGTACTTC
>TRBJ2-5|TRBV18|-|-
CASSPQQETQYF
TGTGCCAGCTCACCCCAACAAGAGACCCAGTACTTC
>TRBJ2-1|TRBV19|-|-
CASQQGPGRGNEQFF
TGTGCCAGCCAACAGGGCCCCGGCAGGGGCAATGAGCAGTTCTTC
>TRBJ2-4|TRBV6-6|-|TRBD1
CASRGDRWNIQYF
TGTGCCAGCAGAGGGGACAGATGGAACATTCAGTACTTC
>TRBJ2-7|TRBV6-5|-|TRBD1
CASSYFSGQGIHEQYF
TGTGCCAGCAGTTACTTTTCGGGACAGGGTATCCACGAGCAGTACTTC
>TRBJ2-1|TRBV7-2|-|-
CAVGADTPLYNEQFF
TGTGCCGTGGGAGCGGATACTCCCCTGTACAATGAGCAGTTCTTC
>TRBJ2-2|TRBV5-6|-|TRBD1
CASSLLTGGEGTGELFF
TGTGCCAGCAGCTTGCTGACAGGGGGAGAAGGCACCGGGGAGCTGTTTTTT
>TRBJ1-1|TRBV28|-|-
CASSSEHRANTEAFF
TGTGCCAGCAGTTCCGAACACAGGGCGAACACTGAAGCTTTCTTT
>TRBJ1-3|TRBV2|-|-
CASSEVPANTIYF
TGTGCCAGCAGTGAAGTACCAGCAAACACCATATATTTT
>TRBJ2-1|TRBV9|few|-
CASSVDTSRDEQFF
TGTGCCAGCAGCGTAGATACTAGTAGGGATGAGCAGTTCTTC
>TRBJ2-5|TRBV6-5|-|TRBD2
CASSFDLAASETQYF
TGTGCCAGCAGTTTCGACCTAGCGGCCTCGGAGACCCAGTACTTC
>TRBJ1-2|TRBV5-4|-|-
CASSLGDGRGYTF
TGTGCCAGCAGCTTGGGCGATGGGAGAGGCTACACCTTC
>TRBJ2-2|TRBV11-2|-|TRBD2
CASSLLHGLAGNTGELFF
TGTGCCAGCAGCTTATTGCATGGACTAGCGGGAAACACCGGGGAGCTGTTTTTT
>TRBJ1-1|TRBV2|few|-
CASSEWGTKAFF
TGTGCCAGCAGTGAATGGGGGACGAAAGCTTTCTTT
>TRBJ1-1|TRBV7-8|-|-
CASSQSQNTEAFF
TGTGCCAGCAGCCAATCACAGAACACTGAAGCTTTCTTT
>TRBJ1-2|TRBV2|once|-
CASSVDNYGYTF
TGTGCCAGCAGTGTCGACAACTATGGCTACACCTTC